These 24 T cell receptor beta chains originate from one sample sequenced in a study of radiotherapy plus CTLA-4 blockade in lung cancer (dated by TCRdb to 2016 to 2018). The library was made by the immunoSEQ multiplex PCR assay. TCRdb carries this immuneACCESS record with in-frame sequences only. Its versions omit some clonotypes, under half of them owing to an unresolved V gene in the studies checked, with the rest unexplained. This sample gives 70,000 to 95,000 clones in total; around four fifths of them show up just once. Approximately 14% of the sample belongs to the ten largest clones. The sequencing used peripheral blood, collected from a patient treated with radiotherapy plus ipilimumab. These receptors were collected from a human donor with non-small cell lung cancer that progressed on radiotherapy plus ipilimumab.

The gene calls are TRBV10-2 and TRBJ1-1, with no clear D. CDR3 size: 15 residues. The V gene lost 3 bases and the J gene lost 4 bases, with 15 bases spanning the gap. CDR1 and CDR2 (germline): WSHSY, SAAADI. As DNA, the CDR3 is TGCGCCAGCAGTGACTATTTGTGGGAGAGCACTGAAGCTTTCTTT. Its protein product is CASSDYLWESTEAFF.

The chain has TRBV5-6 and TRBJ1-3; D remains ambiguous. The CDR3 extends over 14 amino acids. With 4 bases removed from V and 1 base from J, the gap between germline ends came to 9 bases. Germline V gives CDR1 SGHDT, CDR2 YYEEEE. The CDR3 is CASSAGGSGNTIYF. Here the CDR3 DNA reads TGTGCCAGCAGCGCGGGTGGTTCTGGAAACACCATATATTTT.

The chain recombines TRBV30 with TRBJ1-1; the D gene is possibly TRBD1 (5 bases). Between the trimmed V and J ends, which lost 2 bases and 0 bases, there was a span of 10 bases. Germline V gene sequence: CDR1 GTSNPN, CDR2 SVGIG (reference sequence). The CDR3 contains 14 residues. Here the CDR3 reads CAWSPDSVNTEAFF. The CDR3 region has the DNA TGTGCCTGGAGTCCAGACAGTGTGAACACTGAAGCTTTCTTT.

The chain is built from TRBV18 and TRBJ2-2; TRBD2 is a possible D gene (5 bases). V was cut by 3 bases and J by 6 bases, with 11 bases left in between. Germline CDR1 reads KGHSH; CDR2 reads LQKENI. This CDR3 is 14 amino acids long. The DNA of the CDR3 is TGTGCCAGCTCACCCATCAACGGGGCCGGGGAGCTGTTTTTT. Amino acid sequence: CASSPINGAGELFF.

This chain uses TRBV10-3 with TRBJ2-7; the D is unclear. CDR3 length equals 11 residues. Germline V gives CDR1 ENHRY, CDR2 SYGVKD. V lost 6 bases and J lost 6, with 9 bases in between. The CDR3 DNA reads as TGTGCCATCAGCAACTCCCTCGAGCAGTACTTC. Its protein is CAISNSLEQYF.

The chain has TRBV19 and TRBJ1-2, with a tentative D call TRBD1 (6 bases). CDR3 size: 12 residues. Germline assignment: CDR1 LNHDA and CDR2 SQIVND (reference sequence). The V gene lost 6 bases and the J gene lost 5 bases, with 10 bases spanning the gap. The CDR3 here is CASRGQLYGYTF. The DNA of the CDR3 is TGTGCCAGTAGAGGACAGTTATATGGCTACACCTTC.

This chain joins TRBV27 and TRBJ1-6; tentative D call: TRBD1 (5 bases). The CDR3 extends over 15 amino acids. V lost 5 bases and J lost 11, with 19 bases in between. Germline lookup yields CDR1 MNHEY and CDR2 SMNVEV (reference sequence). CDR3 nucleotide sequence: TGTGCCAGCAGTACCCAGGGCCGACTAATAACACCCCTCCACTTT. Translated: CASSTQGRLITPLHF.

J is TRBJ1-2 and V is TRBV4-3; no clear D. The germline V gene has CDR1 LGHNA and CDR2 YSLEER. With 0 bases removed from V and 4 bases from J, the gap between germline ends came to 6 bases. The CDR3 is 13 residues long. CDR3 loop: CASSQERSYGYTF. CDR3 nucleotides: TGCGCCAGCAGCCAAGAGAGAAGCTATGGCTACACCTTC.

The rearrangement links TRBV5-1 to TRBJ2-5; D is unresolved. CDR1 and CDR2 (germline): SGHRS, YFSETQ. V was pared by 1 base and J by 5 bases, with 12 bases between. The CDR3 extends over 14 amino acids. The CDR3 bases are TGCGCCAGCAGCTTGTCCGCCGTTATGGAGACCCAGTACTTC. Its translation: CASSLSAVMETQYF. Looking up the rest from reference TRBV5-1 and TRBJ2-5 gives the full variable domain: KAGVTQTPRYLIKTRGQQVTLSCSPISGHRSVSWYQQTPGQGLQFLFEYFSETQRNKGNFPGRFSGRQFSNSRSEMNVSTLELGDSALYLCASSLSAVMETQYFGPGTRLLVL.

This chain links TRBV7-9 with TRBJ2-7, with TRBD2 identical over 7 bases. This CDR3 is built from 14 residues. CDR1 and CDR2 from the germline V gene are SEHNR and FQNEAQ (reference sequence). V gave up 5 bases and J gave up 2 bases; unmatched junction bases: 6. The CDR3 DNA follows: TGTGCCAGCAGCCCATCGGGAGGCCCCTACGAGCAGTACTTC. This sequence encodes CASSPSGGPYEQYF. Variable domain in full (rest from reference TRBV7-9 and TRBJ2-7): DTGVSQNPRHKITKRGQNVTFRCDPISEHNRLYWYRQTLGQGPEFLTYFQNEAQLEKSRLLSDRFSAERPKGSFSTLEIQRTEQGDSAMYLCASSPSGGPYEQYFGPGTRLTVT.

This chain uses TRBV6-5 with TRBJ1-5; maybe TRBD1 (6 bases). This CDR3 comprises 14 residues. CDR1 is MNHEY, CDR2 SVGAGI, per germline. The V gene lost 0 bases and the J gene lost 7 bases, with 10 bases spanning the gap. CDR3 protein: CASSYSLTGQPQHF. As DNA, the CDR3 is TGTGCCAGCAGTTACTCGCTAACAGGGCAGCCCCAGCATTTT.

The chain links TRBV5-6 to TRBJ1-6; D remains unclear. This CDR3 is 15 amino acids long. Germline assignment: CDR1 SGHDT and CDR2 YYEEEE. V dropped 1 base and J dropped 10 bases, with 15 bases sitting between them. CDR3 in amino acids: CASSLYVREGSPLHF. In DNA, the CDR3 is TGTGCCAGCAGCTTGTACGTGAGGGAAGGATCACCCCTCCACTTT. Using reference TRBV5-6 and TRBJ1-6 for the parts outside the CDR3, the full variable domain is DAGVTQSPTHLIKTRGQQVTLRCSPKSGHDTVSWYQQALGQGPQFIFQYYEEEERQRGNFPDRFSGHQFPNYSSELNVNALLLGDSALYLCASSLYVREGSPLHFGNGTRLTVT.

This clone was seen once. V gene TRBV4-1 combines with J gene TRBJ2-1; D remains unclear. The CDR3 covers 14 residues. Germline V CDR1 and CDR2: MGHRA, YSYEKL. V gave up 0 bases and J gave up 11 bases, with 14 bases separating them. CDR3 loop: CASSQELSFGQQFF. In DNA form, the CDR3 reads TGCGCCAGCAGCCAAGAACTCTCCTTCGGGCAGCAGTTCTTC.

This clone appeared a few times. The rearrangement links TRBV5-1 to TRBJ1-2; no clear D gene. The germline V gene has CDR1 SGHRS and CDR2 YFSETQ. The CDR3 is 13 amino acids. Trimming shortened V by 5 bases and J by 0 bases, and 8 bases separated the two germline ends. The CDR3 loop reads CASRAEANYGYTF. CDR3 bases: TGCGCCAGCAGGGCAGAAGCTAACTATGGCTACACCTTC.

V is TRBV28 and J is TRBJ2-4; D gene uncertain. Trimming left V 6 bases short and J 0 bases short, with 21 bases between. Germline V lookup: CDR1 MDHEN, CDR2 SYDVKM. This CDR3 has 18 amino acids. Written as DNA, the CDR3 is TGTGCCAGCAGCTCCCTGGGCAGCGCATACCTAGCCAAAAACATTCAGTACTTC. It is translated as CASSSLGSAYLAKNIQYF.

This sequence joins TRBV4-3 and TRBJ2-7, with a weak D call TRBD1 (6 bases). Trimming took off 0 bases at V and 6 bases at J, with 12 bases between the two ends. The length of the CDR3 is 14 residues. Per the germline V gene, CDR1 is LGHNA and CDR2 is YSLEER. The DNA for the CDR3 is TGCGCCAGCAGCCAAGAACAGGGAACAGGCGAGCAGTACTTC. Its protein product is CASSQEQGTGEQYF.

The chain has TRBV27 and TRBJ2-1; D remains unclear. The germline V gene has CDR1 MNHEY and CDR2 SMNVEV (reference sequence). The CDR3 totals 14 residues. V was pared by 2 bases and J by 0 bases, with 5 bases between. The CDR3: CASSLAASYNEQFF. The CDR3 bases are TGTGCCAGCAGTTTAGCGGCCTCCTACAATGAGCAGTTCTTC.

This clone was observed a single time. The chain is built from TRBV2 and TRBJ1-5; D is undetermined. Per germline, CDR1 SNHLY and CDR2 FYNNEI. The CDR3 runs to 14 residues. Trimming left V 4 bases short and J 0 bases short, with 7 bases between. The CDR3 region is CASSGGYSNQPQHF. The CDR3 DNA follows: TGTGCCAGCAGTGGAGGATATAGCAATCAGCCCCAGCATTTT.

This clone has more than one count but fewer than ten. The chain employs TRBV6-6 and TRBJ1-2; 9 bases are shared with TRBD1. CDR1 and CDR2 from the germline V gene are MNHNY and SVGAGI (reference sequence). J was trimmed by 7 bases and V by 2 bases; bases with no gene match: 5. This CDR3 comprises 14 residues. For the CDR3, the DNA is TGTGCCAGCAGTTACGGGACAGGGAGAGGTGGCTACACCTTC. Translation: CASSYGTGRGGYTF.

This clone was seen just once. The genes are TRBV4-2 and TRBJ2-7, with 8 bases that match TRBD1. This CDR3 has 18 amino acids. The germline V gene encodes CDR1 LGHNA and CDR2 YNFKEQ. V lost 0 bases to trimming and J lost 4 bases; unmatched junction nucleotides: 14. CDR3 sequence: CASSQEQRLGQGRYEQYF. CDR3 DNA: TGTGCCAGCAGCCAAGAACAACGTCTTGGACAGGGAAGGTACGAGCAGTACTTC.

The chain couples TRBV7-9 to TRBJ1-1; the D gene is possibly TRBD1 (6 bases). The CDR3 length is 14 residues. The germline V gene has CDR1 SEHNR and CDR2 FQNEAQ (reference sequence). V dropped 6 bases and J dropped 1 base, with 12 bases sitting between them. This CDR3 reads CASSSYRENTEAFF. CDR3 sequence (DNA): TGTGCCAGCAGTTCCTACAGGGAGAACACTGAAGCTTTCTTT. Full variable domain (missing parts from reference TRBV7-9 and TRBJ1-1): DTGVSQNPRHKITKRGQNVTFRCDPISEHNRLYWYRQTLGQGPEFLTYFQNEAQLEKSRLLSDRFSAERPKGSFSTLEIQRTEQGDSAMYLCASSSYRENTEAFFGQGTRLTVV.

The chain uses TRBV10-3 and TRBJ2-7; D might be TRBD2 (6 bases). Germline-derived CDR1 and CDR2 are ENHRY and SYGVKD. V was trimmed by 2 bases and J by 2 bases, leaving 22 bases between them. There are 18 residues in the CDR3. CDR3 DNA sequence: TGTGCCATCAGTGAGCGAATGGGGCCGGGGGTTATCCCCTACGAGCAGTACTTC. This sequence encodes CAISERMGPGVIPYEQYF.

This sequence joins TRBV6-6 and TRBJ1-4; the D is unclear. The germline V gene encodes CDR1 MNHNY and CDR2 SVGAGI (reference sequence). V shed 2 bases and J shed 3 bases, with 13 bases lying between them. The CDR3 has 16 amino acids. The CDR3 region has the DNA TGTGCCAGCAGTTACCCCACGGGATTCTCTAATGAAAAACTGTTTTTT. Translation: CASSYPTGFSNEKLFF.

The V call is TRBV18, the J call TRBJ2-1, with a weak D call TRBD1 (5 bases). This CDR3 has 15 amino acids. Trimming removed 2 bases at V and 0 bases at J, with 8 bases between. Germline-derived CDR1 and CDR2 are KGHSH and LQKENI. CDR3 amino acids: CASSPGTGSYNEQFF. DNA for the CDR3: TGTGCCAGCTCACCAGGCACAGGCTCCTACAATGAGCAGTTCTTC.